This T cell receptor (beta chain) was recorded in a study of lymphopenia after photon versus proton radiotherapy. Data came from immunoSEQ multiplex PCR; TCRdb stores just in-frame clones and leaves some out. The sample lists about 49,000 clones, 65% to 85% occurring once. The ends were cut back, 4 bases at V and 2 bases at J, with 16 bases in the middle. This CDR3 spans 15 amino acids. Germline CDR1 and CDR2: SGHDT and YYEEEE. Study conclusions and caveats: Survival link was tested only in deceased patients; proton benefit remains a possibility. Post-nadir diversity loss with photons came from oligoclonal expansion, particularly CD8+ Temra cells. A bigger post-nadir fall in TCR diversity correlated inversely with survival time in deceased patients. Relative stability marked proton patients; photon patients lost diversity and naive cells.

Only a few counts were recorded for this clone. Antigen specificity is unknown. The chain combines TRBV5-6 with TRBJ2-7, with D perhaps matching TRBD1 (5 bases). The source material was peripheral blood, sampled from a patient treated with photon-based radiotherapy. The clonotype comes from a middle-aged man with gastric cancer. DNA for the CDR3: TGTGCCAGCAGCCCTGATGGGGCGAGAACCTACGAGCAGTACTTC. It encodes CASSPDGARTYEQYF.